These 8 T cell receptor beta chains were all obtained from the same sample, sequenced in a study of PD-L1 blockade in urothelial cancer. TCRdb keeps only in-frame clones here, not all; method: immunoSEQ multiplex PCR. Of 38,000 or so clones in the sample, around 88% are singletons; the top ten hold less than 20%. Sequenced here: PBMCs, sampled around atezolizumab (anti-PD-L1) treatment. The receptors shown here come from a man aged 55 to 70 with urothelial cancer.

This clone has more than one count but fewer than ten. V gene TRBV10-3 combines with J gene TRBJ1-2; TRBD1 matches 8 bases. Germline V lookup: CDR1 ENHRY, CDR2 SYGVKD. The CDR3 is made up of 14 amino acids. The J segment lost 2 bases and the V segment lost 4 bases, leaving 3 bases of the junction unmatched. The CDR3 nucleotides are TGTGCCATCAGTGGACAGGGGAAGAACTATGGCTACACCTTC. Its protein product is CAISGQGKNYGYTF.

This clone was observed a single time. CDR3 amino acids: CASSYEGTSGIHTQYF. Here the CDR3 DNA reads TGTGCCAGCAGTTACGAGGGGACTAGCGGGATCCATACGCAGTATTTT. J is TRBJ2-3 and V is TRBV27; 13 positions agree with TRBD2. The CDR3 sequence is 16 residues long. Per the germline V gene, CDR1 is MNHEY and CDR2 is SMNVEV (reference sequence). V gave up 4 bases and J gave up 7 bases; unmatched junction bases: 8.

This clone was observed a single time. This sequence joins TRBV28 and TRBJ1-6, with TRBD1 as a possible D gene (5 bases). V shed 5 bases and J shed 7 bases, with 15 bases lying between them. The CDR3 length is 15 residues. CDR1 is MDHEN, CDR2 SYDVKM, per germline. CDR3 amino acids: CASSIGGVENSPLHF. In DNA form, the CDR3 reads TGTGCCAGCAGTATCGGGGGGGTGGAGAATTCACCCCTCCACTTT.

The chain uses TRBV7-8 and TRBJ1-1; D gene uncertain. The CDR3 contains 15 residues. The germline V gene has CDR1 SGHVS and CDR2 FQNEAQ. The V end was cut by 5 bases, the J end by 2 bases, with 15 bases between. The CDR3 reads CASSLERRFNTEAFF. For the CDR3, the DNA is TGTGCCAGCAGCCTGGAGCGGAGGTTTAACACTGAAGCTTTCTTT.

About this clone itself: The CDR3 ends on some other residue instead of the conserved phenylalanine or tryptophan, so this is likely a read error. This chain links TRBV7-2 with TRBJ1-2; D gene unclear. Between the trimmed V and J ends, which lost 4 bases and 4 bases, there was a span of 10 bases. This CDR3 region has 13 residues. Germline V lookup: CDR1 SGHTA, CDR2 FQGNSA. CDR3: CASSSTGSYGYTL. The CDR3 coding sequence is TGTGCCAGCAGCTCTACGGGGAGCTATGGCTACACCCTC.

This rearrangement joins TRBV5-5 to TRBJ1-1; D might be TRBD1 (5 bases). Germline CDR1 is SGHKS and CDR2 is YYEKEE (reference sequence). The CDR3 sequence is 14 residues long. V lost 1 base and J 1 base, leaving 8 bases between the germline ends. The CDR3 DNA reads TGTGCCAGCAGCTTGCAGGGCAGGAACACTGAAGCTTTCTTT. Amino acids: CASSLQGRNTEAFF.

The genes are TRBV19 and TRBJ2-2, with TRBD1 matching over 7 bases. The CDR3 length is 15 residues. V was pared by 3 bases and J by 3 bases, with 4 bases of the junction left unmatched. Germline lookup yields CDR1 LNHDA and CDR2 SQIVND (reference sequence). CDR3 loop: CASSMVQGYTGELFF. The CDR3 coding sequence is TGTGCCAGTAGTATGGTACAGGGGTACACCGGGGAGCTGTTTTTT.

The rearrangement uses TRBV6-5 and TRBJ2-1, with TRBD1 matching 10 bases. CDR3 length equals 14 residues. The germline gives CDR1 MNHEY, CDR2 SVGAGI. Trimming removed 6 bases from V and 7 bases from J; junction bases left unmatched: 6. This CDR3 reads CASRGQGGHNEQFF. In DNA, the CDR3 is TGTGCCAGCAGAGGACAGGGGGGTCATAATGAGCAGTTCTTC.